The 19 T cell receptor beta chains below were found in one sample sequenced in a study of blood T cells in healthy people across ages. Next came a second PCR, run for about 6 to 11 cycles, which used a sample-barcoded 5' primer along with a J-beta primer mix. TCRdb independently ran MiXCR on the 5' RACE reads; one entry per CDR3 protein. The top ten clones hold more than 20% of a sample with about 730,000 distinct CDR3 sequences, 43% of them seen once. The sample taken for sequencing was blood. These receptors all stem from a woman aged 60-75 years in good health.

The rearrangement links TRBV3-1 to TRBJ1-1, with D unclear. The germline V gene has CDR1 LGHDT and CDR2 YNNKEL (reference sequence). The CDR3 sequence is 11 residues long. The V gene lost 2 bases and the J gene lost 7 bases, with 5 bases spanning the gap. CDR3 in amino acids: CASSQKGEAFF. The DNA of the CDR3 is TGTGCCAGCAGCCAAAAAGGTGAAGCTTTCTTT. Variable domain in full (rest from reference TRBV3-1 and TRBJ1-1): DTAVSQTPKYLVTQMGNDKSIKCEQNLGHDTMYWYKQDSKKFLKIMFSYNNKELIINETVPNRFSPKSPDKAHLNLHINSLELGDSAVYFCASSQKGEAFFGQGTRLTVV.

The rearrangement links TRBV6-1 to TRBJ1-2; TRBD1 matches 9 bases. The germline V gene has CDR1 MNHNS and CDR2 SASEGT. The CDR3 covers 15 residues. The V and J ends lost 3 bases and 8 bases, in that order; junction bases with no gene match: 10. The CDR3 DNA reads TGTGCCAGCAGTGAGGTACAGGGGGCCTGGGCCGGCTACACCTTC. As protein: CASSEVQGAWAGYTF.

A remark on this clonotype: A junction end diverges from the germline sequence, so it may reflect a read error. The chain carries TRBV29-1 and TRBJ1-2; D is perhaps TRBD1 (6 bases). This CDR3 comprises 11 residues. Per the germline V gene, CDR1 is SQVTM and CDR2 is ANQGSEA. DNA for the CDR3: TGCAGCGTTGCACAGGGCTATGGCCACACCTTC. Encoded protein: CSVAQGYGHTF.

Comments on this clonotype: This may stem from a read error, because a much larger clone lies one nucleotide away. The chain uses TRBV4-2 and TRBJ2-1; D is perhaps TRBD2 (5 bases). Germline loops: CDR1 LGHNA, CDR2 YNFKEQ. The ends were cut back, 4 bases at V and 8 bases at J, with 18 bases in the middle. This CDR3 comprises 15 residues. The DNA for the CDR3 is TGTGCCAGCAGCCGACTACTAAGTCAAGTCGATGAGCAGTTCTTC. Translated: CASSRLLSQVDEQFF.

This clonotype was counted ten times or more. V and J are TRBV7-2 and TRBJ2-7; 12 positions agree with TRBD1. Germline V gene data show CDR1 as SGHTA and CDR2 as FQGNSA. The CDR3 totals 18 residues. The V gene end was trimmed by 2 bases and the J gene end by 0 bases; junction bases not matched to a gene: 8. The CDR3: CASSLLMGQGAGSYEQYF. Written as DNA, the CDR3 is TGTGCCAGCAGCTTATTAATGGGACAGGGGGCCGGCTCCTACGAGCAGTACTTC.

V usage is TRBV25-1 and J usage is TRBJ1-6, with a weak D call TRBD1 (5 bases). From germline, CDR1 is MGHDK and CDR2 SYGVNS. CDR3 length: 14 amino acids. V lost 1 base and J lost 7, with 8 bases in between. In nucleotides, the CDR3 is TGTGCCAGCAGTGAATTAACAGGAAATTCACCCCTCCACTTT. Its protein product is CASSELTGNSPLHF.

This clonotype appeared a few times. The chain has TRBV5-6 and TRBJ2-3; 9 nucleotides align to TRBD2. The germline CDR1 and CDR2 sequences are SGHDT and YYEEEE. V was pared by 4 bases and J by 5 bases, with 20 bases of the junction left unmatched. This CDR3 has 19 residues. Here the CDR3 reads CASSSRTSAFYLWGDTQYF. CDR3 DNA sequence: TGTGCCAGCAGCAGCCGGACTAGCGCTTTTTACTTATGGGGAGATACGCAGTATTTT. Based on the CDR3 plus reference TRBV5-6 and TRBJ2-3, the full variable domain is DAGVTQSPTHLIKTRGQQVTLRCSPKSGHDTVSWYQQALGQGPQFIFQYYEEEERQRGNFPDRFSGHQFPNYSSELNVNALLLGDSALYLCASSSRTSAFYLWGDTQYFGPGTRLTVL.

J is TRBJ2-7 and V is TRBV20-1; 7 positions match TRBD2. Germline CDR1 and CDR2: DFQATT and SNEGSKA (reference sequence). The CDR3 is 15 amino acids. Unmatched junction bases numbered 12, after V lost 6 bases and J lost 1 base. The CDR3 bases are TGCAGTGCCCCAGCGGGCGGGAGTTATTCCTACGAGCAGTACTTC. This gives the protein CSAPAGGSYSYEQYF.

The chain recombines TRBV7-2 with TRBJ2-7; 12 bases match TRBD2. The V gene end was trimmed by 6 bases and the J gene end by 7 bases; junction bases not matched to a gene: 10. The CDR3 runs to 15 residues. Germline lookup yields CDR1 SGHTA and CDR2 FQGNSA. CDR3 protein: CASRPPSGRGGEQYF. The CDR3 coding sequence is TGTGCCAGCAGGCCACCTAGCGGGAGGGGAGGAGAGCAGTACTTC.

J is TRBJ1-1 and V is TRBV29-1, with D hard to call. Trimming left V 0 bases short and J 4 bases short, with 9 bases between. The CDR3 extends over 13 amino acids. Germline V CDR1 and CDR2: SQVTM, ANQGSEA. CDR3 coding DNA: TGCAGCGTTGAAGATGGGTCGGCCACTGAAGCTTTCTTT. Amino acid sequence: CSVEDGSATEAFF.

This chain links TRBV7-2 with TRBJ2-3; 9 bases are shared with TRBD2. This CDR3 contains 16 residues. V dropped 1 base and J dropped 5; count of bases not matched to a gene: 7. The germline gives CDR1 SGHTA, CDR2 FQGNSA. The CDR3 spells CASSLVVAGAGDTQYF. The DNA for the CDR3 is TGTGCCAGCAGCTTAGTGGTAGCGGGAGCTGGAGATACGCAGTATTTT.

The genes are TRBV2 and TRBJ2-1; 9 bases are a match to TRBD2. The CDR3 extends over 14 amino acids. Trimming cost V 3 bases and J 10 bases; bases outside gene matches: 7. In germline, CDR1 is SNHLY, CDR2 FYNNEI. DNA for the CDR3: TGTGCCAGCAGTGAGGCTGCGGGAGGGGGCGAGCAGTTCTTC. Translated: CASSEAAGGGEQFF.

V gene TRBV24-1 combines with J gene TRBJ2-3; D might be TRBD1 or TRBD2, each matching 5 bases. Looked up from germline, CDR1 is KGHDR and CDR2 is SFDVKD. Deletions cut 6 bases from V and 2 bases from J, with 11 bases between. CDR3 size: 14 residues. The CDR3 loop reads CATSLGDSTDTQYF. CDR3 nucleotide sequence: TGTGCCACCAGTTTGGGGGATTCCACAGATACGCAGTATTTT.

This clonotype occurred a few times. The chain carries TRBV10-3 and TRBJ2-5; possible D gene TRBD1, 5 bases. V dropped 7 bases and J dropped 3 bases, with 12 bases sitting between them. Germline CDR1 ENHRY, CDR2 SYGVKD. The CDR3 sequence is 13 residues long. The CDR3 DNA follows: TGTGCCATCAAGGGCAGGGATGAAGAGACCCAGTACTTC. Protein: CAIKGRDEETQYF.

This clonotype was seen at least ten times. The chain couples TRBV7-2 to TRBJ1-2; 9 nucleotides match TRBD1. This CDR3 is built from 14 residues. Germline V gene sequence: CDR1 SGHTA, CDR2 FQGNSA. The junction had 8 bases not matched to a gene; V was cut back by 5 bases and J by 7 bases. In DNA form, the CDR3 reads TGTGCCAGCAGCCGCGGACAGGGGTTAGGTGGCTACACCTTC. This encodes CASSRGQGLGGYTF.

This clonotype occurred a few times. The CDR3, as DNA: TGTGCCAGCAGCTTAAAGGGGCCCAGCTACGAGCAGTACTTC. Protein: CASSLKGPSYEQYF. The genes are TRBV7-3 and TRBJ2-7; possible D gene TRBD1, 5 bases. CDR3 size: 14 residues. Germline CDR1 reads SGHTA; CDR2 reads FQGTGA. Trimming left V 1 base short and J 3 bases short, with 10 bases between.

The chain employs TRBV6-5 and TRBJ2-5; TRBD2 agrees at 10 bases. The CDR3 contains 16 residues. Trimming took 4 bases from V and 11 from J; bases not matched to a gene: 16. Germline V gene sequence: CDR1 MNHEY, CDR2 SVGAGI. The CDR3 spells CASSSISGGTYNEQYF. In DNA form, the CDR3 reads TGTGCCAGCAGTTCTATTAGCGGGGGGACCTACAATGAGCAGTACTTC.

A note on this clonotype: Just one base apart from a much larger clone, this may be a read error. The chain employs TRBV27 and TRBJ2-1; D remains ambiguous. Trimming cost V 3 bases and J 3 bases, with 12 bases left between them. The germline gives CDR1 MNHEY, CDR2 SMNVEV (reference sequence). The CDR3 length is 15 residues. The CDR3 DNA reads TGTGCCAGCAGTTTGGCGGACCCTAACTACAATGAGCAGTTCTTC. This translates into CASSLADPNYNEQFF.

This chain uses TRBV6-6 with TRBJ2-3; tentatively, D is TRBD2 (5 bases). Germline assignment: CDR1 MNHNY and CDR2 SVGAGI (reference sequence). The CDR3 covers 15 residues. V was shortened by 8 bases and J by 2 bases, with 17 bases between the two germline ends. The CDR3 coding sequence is TGTGCCAGCGCCTTATTCTCTAGCCCCACAGATACGCAGTATTTT. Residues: CASALFSSPTDTQYF.